The sequence of this T cell receptor beta chain was determined in a study of T cell responses to AZD1222 COVID-19 vaccine. Study-level points and caveats: Clonal diversity may have been underestimated in mostly white British donors. Baseline serology detected seropositivity in only 5 to 7 AZD1222 recipients. Nearly half of spike-specific TCRs reportedly target variant regions that are unmutated in the B.1.351 and B.1.1.7 variants.

Some clones are missing from TCRdb's copy, which holds only in-frame ones; the method was immunoSEQ multiplex PCR. This table has 90,000 to 100,000 clones, roughly 90% appearing once. Regarding this clone: Its antigen is unknown.

The sequence derives from an adult who received the AZD1222 COVID-19 vaccine. The input for sequencing was peripheral blood, taken 28 days after the second AZD1222 dose.

The CDR3 is CASSFPGSPRQFF. CDR3 in DNA: TGTGCCAGCAGTTTTCCAGGGTCCCCACGGCAGTTCTTC. The chain has TRBV7-9 and TRBJ2-1, with D possibly TRBD1 on 5 matching bases. The ends were cut back, 6 bases at V and 12 bases at J, with 18 bases in the middle. The CDR3 loop spans 13 amino acids. The germline CDR1 and CDR2 sequences are SEHNR and FQNEAQ (reference sequence).